These 27 T cell receptor beta chains share one sample of origin, sequenced in a study of shared clonotypes between healthy human individuals. The table came from immunoSEQ multiplex PCR; TCRdb's copy has only in-frame clones and leaves some out. The table has 2,100,000 or so clones, around 95% seen once. The material sequenced was naive CD4+ T cells sorted from blood. The subset is: CD45RA+ positively selected. These receptors came from a young man in good health.

The chain couples TRBV4-1 to TRBJ1-4; D is uncertain. The CDR3 consists of 13 residues. V was shortened by 2 bases and J by 8 bases, with 9 bases between the two germline ends. CDR1 and CDR2 from the germline V gene are MGHRA and YSYEKL. CDR3 DNA: TGCGCCAGCAGCCAATGGTTGAGGGAAAAACTGTTTTTT. Translated: CASSQWLREKLFF.

This rearrangement joins TRBV6-5 to TRBJ2-1; 8 bases line up with TRBD2. CDR1 MNHEY and CDR2 SVGAGI come from the germline V gene. Unmatched junction bases numbered 4, after V lost 2 bases and J lost 1 base. This CDR3 has 16 residues. CDR3 protein: CASSYTLAGSYNEQFF. CDR3 nucleotide sequence: TGTGCCAGCAGTTACACCTTAGCGGGGTCCTACAATGAGCAGTTCTTC.

This clone was seen just once. The chain is built from TRBV11-2 and TRBJ2-2; TRBD1 matches at 7 bases. The V gene end was trimmed by 4 bases and the J gene end by 1 base; junction bases not matched to a gene: 3. The CDR3 has 15 amino acids. Germline V CDR1 and CDR2: SGHAT, FQNNGV. CDR3 loop: CASSSQGVNTGELFF. As DNA, the CDR3 is TGTGCCAGCAGCTCCCAGGGGGTGAACACCGGGGAGCTGTTTTTT.

This chain connects TRBV6-1 to TRBJ2-3; 7 bases align to TRBD2. The CDR3 spans 14 residues. Germline lookup yields CDR1 MNHNS and CDR2 SASEGT. V lost 7 bases to trimming and J lost 3 bases; unmatched junction nucleotides: 7. DNA of the CDR3: TGTGCCAGCATCTGGGTCGGGGGGACAGATACGCAGTATTTT. Amino acid sequence: CASIWVGGTDTQYF.

The DNA for the CDR3 is TGTGCCAGCAGCGAATCGGGCGTGCAGTTCTTC. Protein: CASSESGVQFF. The V gene is TRBV2, the J gene TRBJ2-1; D is unresolved. The V end lost 6 bases, the J end lost 12 bases, and 12 bases lay between the germline ends. The CDR3 has 11 residues. Germline loops: CDR1 SNHLY, CDR2 FYNNEI.

V gene TRBV5-4 combines with J gene TRBJ2-3; TRBD2 might be the D (5 bases). Germline assignment: CDR1 SGHNT and CDR2 YYREEE (reference sequence). The V end lost 4 bases, the J end lost 4 bases, and 16 bases lay between the germline ends. This CDR3 has 15 residues. The CDR3, as DNA: TGTGCCAGCAGCCCCGAGAGGGCCAAGGCAGATACGCAGTATTTT. This codes for CASSPERAKADTQYF.

The chain has TRBV10-3 and TRBJ2-2; 9 nucleotides agree with TRBD1. Trimming at V came to 11 bases and at J to 3 bases, leaving 4 bases not matched to a gene. The CDR3 contains 13 residues. Germline-derived CDR1 and CDR2 are ENHRY and SYGVKD. The chain's CDR3 is CAVRDRDTGELFF. CDR3 in DNA: TGTGCCGTCCGGGACAGGGACACCGGGGAGCTGTTTTTT.

The V gene is TRBV28, the J gene TRBJ1-6; maybe TRBD1 (5 bases). V was pared by 3 bases and J by 5 bases, with 14 bases between. Germline V gene lookup returns CDR1 MDHEN and CDR2 SYDVKM. CDR3 length equals 16 residues. CDR3 nucleotides: TGTGCCAGCAGTTTCTTGAGGGGCGCAAATAATTCACCCCTCCACTTT. This sequence encodes CASSFLRGANNSPLHF.

This clone was counted a single time. The chain joins TRBV15 to TRBJ2-2; 8 bases agree with TRBD1. The CDR3 length is 18 residues. Germline CDR1 and CDR2: LNHNV and YYDKDF (reference sequence). Germline trimming cut 7 bases from V and 6 bases from J; bases unmatched to any gene: 19. CDR3 in DNA: TGTGCCACCAAAGACAGGGGAAAGCTCTTATCGTCCTCCGGGGAGCTGTTTTTT. Translation gives CATKDRGKLLSSSGELFF.

This sequence joins TRBV9 and TRBJ2-5; D might be TRBD2 (5 bases). The CDR3 extends over 14 amino acids. CDR1 is SGDLS, CDR2 YYNGEE, per germline. With 4 bases removed from V and 5 bases from J, the gap between germline ends came to 15 bases. CDR3 bases: TGTGCCAGCAGCCCTCAGGCCCGAGGGGAGACCCAGTACTTC. Encoded protein: CASSPQARGETQYF. Variable domain in full (rest from reference TRBV9 and TRBJ2-5): DSGVTQTPKHLITATGQRVTLRCSPRSGDLSVYWYQQSLDQGLQFLIQYYNGEERAKGNILERFSAQQFPDLHSELNLSSLELGDSALYFCASSPQARGETQYFGPGTRLLVL.

This sequence joins TRBV4-1 and TRBJ1-1, with 9 bases lining up with TRBD1. The ends lost 4 bases at V and 3 bases at J; junction bases unmatched: 9. This CDR3 has 16 amino acids. In germline, CDR1 is MGHRA, CDR2 YSYEKL. The CDR3 nucleotides read TGCGCCAGCAGCCGCTTACAGGGGGCCGGGGACACTGAAGCTTTCTTT. Amino acids: CASSRLQGAGDTEAFF.

A single count supports this clone. The chain combines TRBV18 with TRBJ1-5; the D is unclear. Trimming stripped 2 bases from V and 0 bases from J, with 11 bases between. The CDR3 covers 16 residues. The germline CDR1 and CDR2 sequences are KGHSH and LQKENI. CDR3 DNA sequence: TGTGCCAGCTCACCAAGTACAGCTTATAGCAATCAGCCCCAGCATTTT. This sequence encodes CASSPSTAYSNQPQHF.

The DNA of the CDR3 is TGCGCCAGCACCAGCAGCCAGCGGGAGGCTTTAAGGTCCTACGAGCAGTACTTC. Translating gives CASTSSQREALRSYEQYF. The gene calls are TRBV4-3 and TRBJ2-7, with TRBD2 matching 9 bases. Germline lookup yields CDR1 LGHNA and CDR2 YSLEER. This CDR3 region has 18 residues. V trimming: 7 bases; J trimming: 1 base; junction bases outside the gene matches: 17.

The rearrangement links TRBV7-9 to TRBJ1-1, with D perhaps TRBD1 (6 bases). The CDR3 contains 15 residues. The germline V gene has CDR1 SEHNR and CDR2 FQNEAQ (reference sequence). Deletions cut 4 bases from V and 10 bases from J, with 22 bases between. CDR3 protein: CASSSPGAGIPLAFF. As DNA, the CDR3 is TGTGCCAGCAGCTCGCCAGGGGCAGGGATCCCCCTAGCTTTCTTT. The full variable domain, rest sourced from reference TRBV7-9 and TRBJ1-1, is DTGVSQNPRHKITKRGQNVTFRCDPISEHNRLYWYRQTLGQGPEFLTYFQNEAQLEKSRLLSDRFSAERPKGSFSTLEIQRTEQGDSAMYLCASSSPGAGIPLAFFGQGTRLTVV.

J is TRBJ2-5 and V is TRBV4-3; D might be TRBD1 (6 bases). CDR1 LGHNA and CDR2 YSLEER come from the germline V gene. The ends were cut back, 4 bases at V and 4 bases at J, with 13 bases in the middle. This CDR3 is built from 14 residues. For the CDR3, the DNA is TGCGCCAGCAGCCCAAATCTGGACAGAGAGACCCAGTACTTC. This encodes CASSPNLDRETQYF.

This sequence joins TRBV10-2 and TRBJ2-2; 7 nucleotides match TRBD1. CDR3 length equals 14 residues. The germline V gene encodes CDR1 WSHSY and CDR2 SAAADI. The trim removed 7 bases at V and 1 base at J, leaving 3 bases unmatched. This CDR3 is CASKGGVNTGELFF. The CDR3, as DNA: TGCGCCAGCAAAGGGGGCGTGAACACCGGGGAGCTGTTTTTT.

The V and J genes are TRBV20-1 and TRBJ2-5; D ambiguous. The tail of the sequence fits TRBJ2-7 better, so the J call may be wrong. Germline values: CDR1 DFQATT, CDR2 SNEGSKA (reference sequence). The CDR3 contains 11 residues. As DNA, the CDR3 is TGCAGTGCTAGAGATTGGGACGAGCAGTACTTC. This sequence encodes CSARDWDEQYF.

The table lists this clone with a count of one. The chain employs TRBV18 and TRBJ2-7; D is uncertain. From germline, CDR1 is KGHSH and CDR2 LQKENI. V shed 3 bases and J shed 2 bases, with 8 bases lying between them. CDR3 length: 13 amino acids. CDR3 sequence (DNA): TGTGCCAGCTCACCGCAGAGTACCTACGAGCAGTACTTC. Its translation is CASSPQSTYEQYF.

The chain has TRBV4-1 and TRBJ2-3; 9 nucleotides match TRBD2. The V and J ends lost 0 bases and 8 bases, in that order; junction bases with no gene match: 6. The CDR3 covers 15 residues. Looked up from germline, CDR1 is MGHRA and CDR2 is YSYEKL. Here the CDR3 reads CASSQDGGGGVTQYF. DNA for the CDR3: TGCGCCAGCAGCCAAGATGGCGGGGGGGGCGTTACGCAGTATTTT.

The chain employs TRBV5-1 and TRBJ2-7; 8 bases agree with TRBD1. In germline, CDR1 is SGHRS, CDR2 YFSETQ. This CDR3 contains 18 residues. V lost 0 bases to trimming and J lost 0 bases; unmatched junction nucleotides: 11. CDR3 region: CASSLGVRRQGSSYEQYF. The CDR3 bases are TGCGCCAGCAGCTTGGGGGTCCGCCGACAGGGGTCCTCCTACGAGCAGTACTTC.

Note on this clone: This CDR3 is also generated by other DNA sequences in the sample. The rearrangement uses TRBV9 and TRBJ2-1; unclear D gene. Germline values: CDR1 SGDLS, CDR2 YYNGEE. There are 14 residues in the CDR3. Deletions cut 0 bases from V and 4 bases from J, with 8 bases between. CDR3 amino acids: CASSVDSGYNEQFF. CDR3 coding DNA: TGTGCCAGCAGCGTAGATTCGGGTTACAATGAGCAGTTCTTC.

The genes are TRBV9 and TRBJ2-5; 9 nucleotides match TRBD2. Germline-derived CDR1 and CDR2 are SGDLS and YYNGEE. Trimming at V came to 0 bases and at J to 1 base, leaving 7 bases not matched to a gene. The CDR3 is 17 residues long. The CDR3 sequence is CASSVGVSGGSQETQYF. For the CDR3, the DNA is TGTGCCAGCAGCGTAGGAGTTAGCGGGGGTAGCCAAGAGACCCAGTACTTC.

J is TRBJ2-3 and V is TRBV11-1; a weak D match, TRBD1 (6 bases). The CDR3 has 15 residues. V was trimmed by 4 bases and J by 2 bases, leaving 13 bases between them. CDR1 and CDR2 from the germline V gene are SGHAT and FQDESV (reference sequence). The CDR3: CASSSNREATDTQYF. The CDR3 DNA follows: TGTGCCAGCAGCTCGAACAGGGAAGCCACAGATACGCAGTATTTT. The variable domain in full, completed from reference TRBV11-1 and TRBJ2-3, reads EAEVAQSPRYKITEKSQAVAFWCDPISGHATLYWYRQILGQGPELLVQFQDESVVDDSQLPKDRFSAERLKGVDSTLKIQPAELGDSAMYLCASSSNREATDTQYFGPGTRLTVL.

Written as DNA, the CDR3 is TGTGCCAGCAATCCAAGGGGGGGCGGCTACACCTTC. Translated, it gives CASNPRGGGYTF. The chain has TRBV6-6 and TRBJ1-2; D might be TRBD1 (6 bases). Trimming took 7 bases from V and 8 from J, leaving 14 bases between them. Germline CDR1 reads MNHNY; CDR2 reads SVGAGI (reference sequence). The CDR3 totals 12 residues.

The V gene is TRBV11-2, the J gene TRBJ2-2; D may be TRBD2 (5 bases). CDR1 and CDR2 from the germline V gene are SGHAT and FQNNGV. The CDR3 extends over 13 amino acids. Trimming stripped 6 bases from V and 6 bases from J, with 11 bases between. CDR3 amino acids: CASSPQAAGELFF. The DNA for the CDR3 is TGTGCCAGCAGTCCCCAAGCGGCCGGGGAGCTGTTTTTT.

The chain couples TRBV5-1 to TRBJ2-5, with 7 bases that match TRBD1. The J call is doubtful: the DNA matches TRBJ2-7 better. The CDR3 covers 16 residues. Germline V gene sequence: CDR1 SGHRS, CDR2 YFSETQ. CDR3 sequence: CASSLLGDSSSYEQYF. The CDR3 DNA reads TGCGCCAGCAGCTTGCTAGGGGACAGCAGCTCCTACGAGCAGTACTTC.

CDR3 coding DNA: TGTGCCAGCAGCTTAGCGCGAGGGGTAGAGACCCAGTACTTC. As protein: CASSLARGVETQYF. V usage is TRBV7-9 and J usage is TRBJ2-5; TRBD1 or TRBD2 may be the D gene (5 bases each). Germline V gives CDR1 SEHNR, CDR2 FQNEAQ (reference sequence). The CDR3 has 14 amino acids. V lost 0 bases to trimming and J lost 4 bases, with 9 bases between them.